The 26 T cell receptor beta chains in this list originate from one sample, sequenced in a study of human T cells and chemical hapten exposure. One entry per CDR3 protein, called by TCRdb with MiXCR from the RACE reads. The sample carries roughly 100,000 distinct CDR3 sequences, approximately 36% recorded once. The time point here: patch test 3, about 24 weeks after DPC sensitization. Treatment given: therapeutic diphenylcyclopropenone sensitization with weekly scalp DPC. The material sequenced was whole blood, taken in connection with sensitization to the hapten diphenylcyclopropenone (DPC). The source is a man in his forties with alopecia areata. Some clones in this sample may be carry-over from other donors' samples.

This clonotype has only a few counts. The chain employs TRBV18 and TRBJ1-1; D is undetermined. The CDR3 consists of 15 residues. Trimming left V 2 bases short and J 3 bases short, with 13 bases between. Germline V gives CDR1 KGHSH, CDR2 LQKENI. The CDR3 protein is CASSPIAGSDTEAFF. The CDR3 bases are TGTGCCAGCTCACCAATTGCAGGATCGGACACTGAAGCTTTCTTT.

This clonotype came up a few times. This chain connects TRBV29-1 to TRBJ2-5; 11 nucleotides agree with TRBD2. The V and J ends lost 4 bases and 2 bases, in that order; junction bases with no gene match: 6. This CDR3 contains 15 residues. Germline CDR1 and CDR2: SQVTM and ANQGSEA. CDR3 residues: CSVADRLAGQETQYF. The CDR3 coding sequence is TGCAGCGTTGCCGATAGACTAGCGGGACAAGAGACCCAGTACTTC. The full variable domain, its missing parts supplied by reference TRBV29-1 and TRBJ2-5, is SAVISQKPSRDICQRGTSLTIQCQVDSQVTMMFWYRQQPGQSLTLIATANQGSEATYESGFVIDKFPISRPNLTFSTLTVSNMSPEDSSIYLCSVADRLAGQETQYFGPGTRLLVL.

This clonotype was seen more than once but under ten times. CDR3 amino acids: CASSLKTSSTQYF. Written as DNA, the CDR3 is TGTGCCAGCAGTTTAAAGACGTCAAGTACGCAGTATTTT. The rearrangement links TRBV12-3 or TRBV12-4 to TRBJ2-3, with no clear D. Trimming shortened V by 2 bases and J by 8 bases, and 11 bases separated the two germline ends. The CDR3 runs to 13 residues.

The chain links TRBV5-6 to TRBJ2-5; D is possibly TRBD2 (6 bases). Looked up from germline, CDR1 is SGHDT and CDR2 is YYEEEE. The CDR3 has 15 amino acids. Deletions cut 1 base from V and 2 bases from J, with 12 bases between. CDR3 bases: TGTGCCAGCAGCTTGATCGGGGGTAGGCAAGAGACCCAGTACTTC. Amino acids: CASSLIGGRQETQYF.

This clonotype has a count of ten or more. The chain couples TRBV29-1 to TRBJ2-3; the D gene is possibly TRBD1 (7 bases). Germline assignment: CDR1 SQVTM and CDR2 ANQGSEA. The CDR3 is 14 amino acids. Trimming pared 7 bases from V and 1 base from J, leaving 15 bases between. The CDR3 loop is CSATGEVGTDTQYF. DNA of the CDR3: TGCAGCGCAACAGGGGAGGTGGGCACAGATACGCAGTATTTT.

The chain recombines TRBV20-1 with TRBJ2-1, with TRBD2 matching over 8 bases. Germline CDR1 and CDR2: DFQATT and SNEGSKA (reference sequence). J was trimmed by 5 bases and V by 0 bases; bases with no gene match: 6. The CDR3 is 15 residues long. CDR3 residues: CSARDSGTGNNEQFF. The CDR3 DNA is TGCAGTGCTAGAGATAGCGGGACGGGTAACAATGAGCAGTTCTTC.

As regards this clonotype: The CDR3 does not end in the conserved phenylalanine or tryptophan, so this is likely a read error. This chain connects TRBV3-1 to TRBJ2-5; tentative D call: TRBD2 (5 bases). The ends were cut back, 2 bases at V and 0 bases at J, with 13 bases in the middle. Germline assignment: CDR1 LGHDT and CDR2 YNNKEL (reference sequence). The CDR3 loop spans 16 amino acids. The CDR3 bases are TGTGCCAGCAGCCAACCGGCCATAGCGCACCAAGAGACCCAGTACTCC. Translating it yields CASSQPAIAHQETQYS.

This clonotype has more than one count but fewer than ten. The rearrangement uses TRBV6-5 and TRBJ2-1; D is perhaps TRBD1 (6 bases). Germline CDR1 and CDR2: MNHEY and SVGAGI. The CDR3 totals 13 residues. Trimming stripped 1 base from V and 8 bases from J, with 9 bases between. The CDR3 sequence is CASSYYEGDEQFF. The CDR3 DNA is TGTGCCAGCAGTTACTATGAGGGGGATGAGCAGTTCTTC.

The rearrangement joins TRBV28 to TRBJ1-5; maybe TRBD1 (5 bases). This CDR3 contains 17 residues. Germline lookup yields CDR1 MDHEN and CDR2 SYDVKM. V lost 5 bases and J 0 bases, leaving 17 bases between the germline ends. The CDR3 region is CASSLPGALISNQPQHF. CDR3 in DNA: TGTGCCAGCAGTCTGCCCGGGGCCCTGATTAGCAATCAGCCCCAGCATTTT.

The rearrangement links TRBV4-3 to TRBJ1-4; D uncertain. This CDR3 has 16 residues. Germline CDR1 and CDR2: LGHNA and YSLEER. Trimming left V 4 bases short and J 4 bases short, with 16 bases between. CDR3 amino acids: CASSLYPDGLNEKLFF. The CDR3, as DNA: TGCGCCAGCAGCCTGTACCCCGACGGCCTTAATGAAAAACTGTTTTTT.

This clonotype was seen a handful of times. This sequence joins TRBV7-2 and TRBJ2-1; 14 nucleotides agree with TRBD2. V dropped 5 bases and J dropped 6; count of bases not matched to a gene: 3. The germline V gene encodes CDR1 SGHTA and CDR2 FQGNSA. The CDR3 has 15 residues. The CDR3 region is CASSGLAGGSNEQFF. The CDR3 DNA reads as TGTGCCAGCAGCGGACTAGCGGGAGGTAGCAATGAGCAGTTCTTC.

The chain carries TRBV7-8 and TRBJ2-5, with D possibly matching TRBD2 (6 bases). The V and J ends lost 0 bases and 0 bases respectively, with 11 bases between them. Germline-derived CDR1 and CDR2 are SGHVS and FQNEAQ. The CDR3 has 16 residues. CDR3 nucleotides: TGTGCCAGCAGCTTAGCGTTCCAGCGGGACCAAGAGACCCAGTACTTC. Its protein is CASSLAFQRDQETQYF. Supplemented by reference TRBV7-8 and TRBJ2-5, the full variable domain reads GAGVSQSPRYKVAKRGQDVALRCDPISGHVSLFWYQQALGQGPEFLTYFQNEAQLDKSGLPSDRFFAERPEGSVSTLKIQRTQQEDSAVYLCASSLAFQRDQETQYFGPGTRLLVL.

The CDR3 is CASSLAPGQGVNNEKLFF. In DNA, the CDR3 is TGTGCCAGCAGCTTAGCCCCTGGACAGGGGGTGAATAATGAAAAACTGTTTTTT. This chain joins TRBV7-2 and TRBJ1-4; 10 bases match TRBD1. The CDR3 runs to 18 residues. With 0 bases clipped from V and 4 bases from J, the junction kept 8 bases outside the gene matches. Germline V gene lookup returns CDR1 SGHTA and CDR2 FQGNSA.

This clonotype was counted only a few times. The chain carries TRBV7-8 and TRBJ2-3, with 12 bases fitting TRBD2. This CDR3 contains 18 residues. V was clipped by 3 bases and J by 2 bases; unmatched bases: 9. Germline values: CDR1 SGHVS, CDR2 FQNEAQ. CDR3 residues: CASSLGRLAGALTDTQYF. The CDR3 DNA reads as TGTGCCAGCAGCTTGGGACGACTAGCGGGAGCCCTCACAGATACGCAGTATTTT. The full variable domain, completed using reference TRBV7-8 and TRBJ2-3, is GAGVSQSPRYKVAKRGQDVALRCDPISGHVSLFWYQQALGQGPEFLTYFQNEAQLDKSGLPSDRFFAERPEGSVSTLKIQRTQQEDSAVYLCASSLGRLAGALTDTQYFGPGTRLTVL.

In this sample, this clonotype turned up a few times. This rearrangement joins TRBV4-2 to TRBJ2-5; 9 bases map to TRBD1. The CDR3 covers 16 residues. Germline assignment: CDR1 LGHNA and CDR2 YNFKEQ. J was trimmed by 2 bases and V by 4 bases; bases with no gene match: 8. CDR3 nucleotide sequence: TGTGCCAGCAGCCCGGACGGGACAGGGCAGCAAGAGACCCAGTACTTC. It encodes CASSPDGTGQQETQYF.

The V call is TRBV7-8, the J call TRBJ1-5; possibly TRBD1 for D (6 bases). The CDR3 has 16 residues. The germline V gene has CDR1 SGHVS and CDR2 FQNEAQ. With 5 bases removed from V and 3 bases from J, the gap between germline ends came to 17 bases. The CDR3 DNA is TGTGCCAGCAGCCTACAGGGAGCGCGGGACAATCAGCCCCAGCATTTT. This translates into CASSLQGARDNQPQHF.

CDR3 nucleotides: TGTGCCAGCAGCTGGTACAACTACGAGCAGTACTTC. Translating it yields CASSWYNYEQYF. The gene calls are TRBV5-6 and TRBJ2-7, with no clear D. CDR3 length equals 12 residues. Germline V gene sequence: CDR1 SGHDT, CDR2 YYEEEE. Trimming removed 3 bases at V and 3 bases at J, with 7 bases between.

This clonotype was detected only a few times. Here the CDR3 reads CASSRDRGSEAFF. CDR3 DNA sequence: TGCGCCAGCAGCCGGGACAGGGGATCTGAAGCTTTCTTT. V gene TRBV5-1 combines with J gene TRBJ1-1, with 10 bases lining up with TRBD1. The CDR3 sequence is 13 residues long. Unmatched junction bases numbered 3, after V lost 4 bases and J lost 6 bases. CDR1 and CDR2 from the germline V gene are SGHRS and YFSETQ. Drawing the rest from reference TRBV5-1 and TRBJ1-1, the complete variable domain is KAGVTQTPRYLIKTRGQQVTLSCSPISGHRSVSWYQQTPGQGLQFLFEYFSETQRNKGNFPGRFSGRQFSNSRSEMNVSTLELGDSALYLCASSRDRGSEAFFGQGTRLTVV.

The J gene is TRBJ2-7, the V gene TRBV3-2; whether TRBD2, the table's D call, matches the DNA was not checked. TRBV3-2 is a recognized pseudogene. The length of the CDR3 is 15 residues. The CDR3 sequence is CASSRILAGGYEQYV. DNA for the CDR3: TGTGCCAGCAGCCGCATACTAGCGGGAGGCTACGAGCAGTACGTC.

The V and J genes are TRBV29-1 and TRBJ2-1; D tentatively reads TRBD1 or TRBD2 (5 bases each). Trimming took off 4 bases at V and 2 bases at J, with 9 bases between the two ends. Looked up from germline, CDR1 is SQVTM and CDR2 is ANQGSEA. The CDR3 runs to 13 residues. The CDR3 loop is CSVVGVAYNEQFF. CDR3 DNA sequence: TGCAGCGTTGTGGGGGTCGCCTACAATGAGCAGTTCTTC.

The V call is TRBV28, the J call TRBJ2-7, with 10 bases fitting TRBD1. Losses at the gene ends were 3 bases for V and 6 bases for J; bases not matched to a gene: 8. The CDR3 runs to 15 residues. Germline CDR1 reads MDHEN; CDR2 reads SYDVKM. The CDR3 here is CASSFGTGVIREQYV. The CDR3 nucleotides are TGTGCCAGCAGTTTCGGGACAGGGGTAATTCGCGAGCAGTACGTC.

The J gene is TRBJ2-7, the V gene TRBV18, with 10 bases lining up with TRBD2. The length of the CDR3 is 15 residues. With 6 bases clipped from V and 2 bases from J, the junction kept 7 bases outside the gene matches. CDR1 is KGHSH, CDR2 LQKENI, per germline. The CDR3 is CASSLSSGSPYEQYV. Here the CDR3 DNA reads TGTGCCAGCTCCCTGTCTAGCGGGAGCCCCTACGAGCAGTACGTC.

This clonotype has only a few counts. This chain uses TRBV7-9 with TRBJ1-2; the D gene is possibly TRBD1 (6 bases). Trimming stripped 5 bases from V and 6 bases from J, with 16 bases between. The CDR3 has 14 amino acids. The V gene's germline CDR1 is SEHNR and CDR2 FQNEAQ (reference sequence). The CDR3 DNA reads TGTGCCAGCAGCACCCCCGACAGGATAAATGGCTACACCTTC. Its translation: CASSTPDRINGYTF.

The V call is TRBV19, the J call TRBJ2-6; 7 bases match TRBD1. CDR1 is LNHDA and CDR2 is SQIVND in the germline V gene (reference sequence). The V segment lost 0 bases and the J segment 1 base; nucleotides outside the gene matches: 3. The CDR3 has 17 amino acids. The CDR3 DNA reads TGTGCCAGTAGTATAGAGGGGACAGTGTCTGGGGCCAACGTCCTGACTTTC. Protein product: CASSIEGTVSGANVLTF.

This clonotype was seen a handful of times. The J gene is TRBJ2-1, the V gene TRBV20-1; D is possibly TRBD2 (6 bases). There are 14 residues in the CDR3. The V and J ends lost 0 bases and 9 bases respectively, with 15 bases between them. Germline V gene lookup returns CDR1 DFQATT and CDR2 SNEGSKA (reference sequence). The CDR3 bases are TGCAGTGCTAGAGATCAGCGGGCTTTTGGTGAGCAGTTCTTC. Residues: CSARDQRAFGEQFF.

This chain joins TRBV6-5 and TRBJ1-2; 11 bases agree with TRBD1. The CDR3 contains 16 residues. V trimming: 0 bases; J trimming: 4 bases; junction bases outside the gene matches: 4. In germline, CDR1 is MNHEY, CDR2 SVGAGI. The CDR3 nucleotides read TGTGCCAGCAGTTACTCGAGGACAGGGGGCTCCTATGGCTACACCTTC. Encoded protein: CASSYSRTGGSYGYTF.